The 27 T cell receptor beta chains listed next were all sequenced from one sample in a study of blood T cell repertoires in COVID-19. Profiled with immunoSEQ multiplex PCR; TCRdb holds only in-frame clones, not every one. The sample lists 130,000 or so clones, around 84% occurring once. The sample consisted of PBMCs or T cells enriched from blood (not recorded which). All receptors come from a man aged 35 to 55 with acute COVID-19.

V is TRBV6-2 or TRBV6-3 and J is TRBJ2-1; TRBD2 matches 12 bases. The CDR3 loop spans 15 amino acids. V shed 5 bases and J 4 bases; nucleotides not matched to a gene: 3. The germline gives CDR1 MNHEY, CDR2 SVGEGT. CDR3 nucleotide sequence: TGTGCCAGCAGTCGACTAGCGGGAGTGTACAATGAGCAGTTCTTC. Protein product: CASSRLAGVYNEQFF.

This chain connects TRBV29-1 to TRBJ2-5, with 13 bases matching TRBD2. The CDR3 has 14 amino acids. V lost 4 bases and J lost 2; bases outside the gene matches: 1. In germline, CDR1 is SQVTM, CDR2 ANQGSEA. The CDR3 here is CSVGLAGGQETQYF. CDR3 coding DNA: TGCAGCGTTGGACTAGCGGGGGGACAAGAGACCCAGTACTTC.

This clone was counted once. V and J are TRBV19 and TRBJ2-1; a weak D match, TRBD2 (5 bases). Trimming took off 6 bases at V and 6 bases at J, with 12 bases between the two ends. The CDR3 is made up of 13 amino acids. Looked up from germline, CDR1 is LNHDA and CDR2 is SQIVND (reference sequence). DNA of the CDR3: TGTGCCAGTAGCTTGGACTGGGTCAATGAGCAGTTCTTC. Translated, it gives CASSLDWVNEQFF.

The rearrangement joins TRBV14 to TRBJ2-2, with 7 positions matching TRBD2. The CDR3 sequence is 15 residues long. The germline CDR1 and CDR2 sequences are SGHDN and FVKESK. V shed 4 bases and J 0 bases; nucleotides not matched to a gene: 2. CDR3 region: CASSLLAANTGELFF. CDR3 bases: TGTGCCAGCAGCCTTCTAGCGGCGAACACCGGGGAGCTGTTTTTT.

In this sample, this clone turned up a few times. This chain links TRBV6-5 with TRBJ1-5, with a weak D call TRBD1 (6 bases). CDR3 length: 14 amino acids. Germline V gene sequence: CDR1 MNHEY, CDR2 SVGAGI. With 6 bases removed from V and 4 bases from J, the gap between germline ends came to 13 bases. CDR3 DNA: TGTGCCAGCAGACAGTTACAGGGAAATCAGCCCCAGCATTTT. Translation gives CASRQLQGNQPQHF.

CDR3: CASNGPSGRETQYF. CDR3 DNA sequence: TGTGCCAGTAATGGTCCTAGCGGGAGGGAGACCCAGTACTTC. This rearrangement joins TRBV19 to TRBJ2-5; TRBD2 aligns across 11 bases. Germline V CDR1 and CDR2: LNHDA, SQIVND (reference sequence). The CDR3 is 14 residues long. The V and J ends lost 7 bases and 5 bases, in that order; junction bases with no gene match: 6.

The rearrangement links TRBV7-2 to TRBJ1-1; the match to TRBD1 covers 11 bases. V dropped 5 bases and J dropped 3; count of bases not matched to a gene: 2. This CDR3 contains 14 residues. Germline V gene lookup returns CDR1 SGHTA and CDR2 FQGNSA. The CDR3 DNA sequence: TGTGCCAGCAGCCTGGACAGGGGGCACACTGAAGCTTTCTTT. It encodes CASSLDRGHTEAFF.

This chain links TRBV3-1 (or the pseudogene TRBV3-2) with TRBJ1-2, with D maybe TRBD1 (6 bases). V dropped 4 bases and J dropped 0 bases, with 12 bases sitting between them. The V gene's germline CDR1 is LGHDT and CDR2 YNNKEL (reference sequence). The CDR3 extends over 15 amino acids. CDR3 region: CASSPGTITNYGYTF. As DNA, the CDR3 is TGTGCCAGCAGCCCTGGGACAATAACTAACTATGGCTACACCTTC.

The CDR3 DNA sequence: TGTGCCAGCACCTCGGGGGGCCCGATGGGTAATTCACCCCTCCACTTT. This translates into CASTSGGPMGNSPLHF. The V call is TRBV13, the J call TRBJ1-6; weak D call: TRBD1 (6 bases). CDR1 and CDR2 (germline): PRHDT, FYEKMQ (reference sequence). V was pared by 7 bases and J by 6 bases, with 19 bases between. The CDR3 has 16 amino acids.

This clone has just one count. The chain employs TRBV27 and TRBJ2-3; D possibly corresponds to TRBD2 (5 bases). This CDR3 region has 15 residues. In germline, CDR1 is MNHEY, CDR2 SMNVEV (reference sequence). The V end lost 2 bases, the J end lost 5 bases, and 14 bases lay between the germline ends. The CDR3 DNA reads TGTGCCAGCAGTTTAATGCCCCCCCGGGGAGATACGCAGTATTTT. Translation gives CASSLMPPRGDTQYF.

This rearrangement joins TRBV5-1 to TRBJ2-3, with a weak D call TRBD2 (5 bases). Germline V gene data show CDR1 as SGHRS and CDR2 as YFSETQ. Trimming cost V 3 bases and J 2 bases, with 19 bases left between them. The length of the CDR3 is 17 residues. DNA of the CDR3: TGCGCCAGCAGCTCTCCCCCTGGTGCGGGCTACACAGATACGCAGTATTTT. It specifies CASSSPPGAGYTDTQYF.

This clone was detected only a few times. This chain joins TRBV10-3 and TRBJ2-7; 10 positions agree with TRBD2. J gave up 6 bases and V 7 bases, and 12 bases lay outside the gene matches. Germline assignment: CDR1 ENHRY and CDR2 SYGVKD. This CDR3 comprises 15 residues. DNA for the CDR3: TGTGCCATCAAACTAGCGGGGCCCCGGGATGGCGAGCAGTACTTC. It encodes CAIKLAGPRDGEQYF.

The V gene is TRBV7-6, the J gene TRBJ2-7; 8 positions match TRBD1. Germline CDR1 SGHVS, CDR2 FNYEAQ. V shed 3 bases and J 7 bases; nucleotides not matched to a gene: 5. CDR3 length: 13 residues. The CDR3 region has the DNA TGTGCCAGCAGCTTCCAGGGGGCACGAGAGCAGTACTTC. Protein: CASSFQGAREQYF.

CDR3 bases: TGTGCCAGCAGCGGACTTCCGACGACTGAGCAGTTCTTC. Translated, it gives CASSGLPTTEQFF. The chain has TRBV14 and TRBJ2-1, with D maybe TRBD2 (5 bases). From germline, CDR1 is SGHDN and CDR2 FVKESK. The length of the CDR3 is 13 residues. The V end was cut by 5 bases, the J end by 9 bases, with 14 bases between.

The chain combines TRBV18 with TRBJ2-2, with 8 bases lining up with TRBD2. There are 17 residues in the CDR3. Trimming at V came to 0 bases and at J to 4 bases, leaving 7 bases not matched to a gene. Looked up from germline, CDR1 is KGHSH and CDR2 is LQKENI. The CDR3 region is CASSPPSAGAGTGELFF. The CDR3 region has the DNA TGTGCCAGCTCACCACCCTCAGCGGGAGCCGGCACCGGGGAGCTGTTTTTT.

The CDR3 region is CASSFRVAGGYEQFF. In DNA form, the CDR3 reads TGTGCCAGCAGCTTTCGGGTAGCGGGGGGATATGAGCAGTTCTTC. The chain combines TRBV11-2 with TRBJ2-1; 10 bases align to TRBD2. V lost 3 bases and J lost 8; bases outside the gene matches: 7. Germline lookup yields CDR1 SGHAT and CDR2 FQNNGV. The CDR3 runs to 15 residues.

The J gene is TRBJ2-2, the V gene TRBV7-3; D remains unclear. The CDR3 runs 14 residues. Trimming took 2 bases from V and 6 from J, leaving 10 bases between them. CDR1 is SGHTA and CDR2 is FQGTGA in the germline V gene. The chain's CDR3 is CASSLSPVAGELFF. CDR3 nucleotides: TGTGCCAGCAGCTTATCTCCGGTAGCCGGGGAGCTGTTTTTT.

CDR3 DNA: TGTGCCATCAGCGCAGGGGGGCGCGGTAATGAAAAACTGTTTTTT. Protein sequence: CAISAGGRGNEKLFF. The chain carries TRBV10-3 and TRBJ1-4; 7 bases agree with TRBD1. The germline CDR1 and CDR2 sequences are ENHRY and SYGVKD. This CDR3 contains 15 residues. Trimming cost V 6 bases and J 4 bases; bases outside gene matches: 8.

About this clone itself: Other DNA sequences in the sample encode the same CDR3. CDR3 sequence reads: CASRGQGNTGELFF. CDR3 bases: TGTGCCAGCAGGGGACAGGGGAACACCGGGGAGCTGTTTTTT. The V call is TRBV6-5, the J call TRBJ2-2; 9 nucleotides line up with TRBD1. CDR1 is MNHEY and CDR2 is SVGAGI in the germline V gene. The CDR3 length is 14 residues. V trimming: 6 bases; J trimming: 1 base; junction bases outside the gene matches: 0.

This clone appeared a single time. The rearrangement links TRBV3-1 (or the pseudogene TRBV3-2) to TRBJ2-6; D remains ambiguous. Germline CDR1 reads LGHDT; CDR2 reads YNNKEL (reference sequence). V dropped 4 bases and J dropped 4 bases, with 5 bases sitting between them. The CDR3 has 13 residues. As DNA, the CDR3 is TGTGCCAGCAGCCCTTCCGGGGCCAACGTCCTGACTTTC. Its translation: CASSPSGANVLTF.

The rearrangement joins TRBV5-5 to TRBJ2-1; D may be TRBD2 (6 bases). Looked up from germline, CDR1 is SGHKS and CDR2 is YYEKEE (reference sequence). The CDR3 spans 13 residues. V lost 0 bases, J lost 9 bases, and 10 bases lay in between. CDR3 nucleotides: TGTGCCAGCAGCTTGGAGTGGGGAGGTGAGCAGTTCTTC. Its protein product is CASSLEWGGEQFF. Drawing the rest from reference TRBV5-5 and TRBJ2-1, the complete variable domain is DAGVTQSPTHLIKTRGQQVTLRCSPISGHKSVSWYQQVLGQGPQFIFQYYEKEERGRGNFPDRFSARQFPNYSSELNVNALLLGDSALYLCASSLEWGGEQFFGPGTRLTVL.

The chain carries TRBV19 and TRBJ1-5; perhaps TRBD1 as D (6 bases). Trimming left V 7 bases short and J 1 base short, with 14 bases between. The CDR3 totals 15 residues. The germline V gene has CDR1 LNHDA and CDR2 SQIVND (reference sequence). Here the CDR3 reads CASNIDRRSNQPQHF. The CDR3, as DNA: TGTGCCAGTAACATCGACAGGAGAAGCAATCAGCCCCAGCATTTT.

The DNA for the CDR3 is TGTGCCAGCTCACCCCCCAGGGGGAAGAATGAGCAGTTCTTC. This sequence encodes CASSPPRGKNEQFF. V is TRBV18 and J is TRBJ2-1; 7 bases line up with TRBD1. V lost 3 bases and J lost 7; bases outside the gene matches: 6. Per germline, CDR1 KGHSH and CDR2 LQKENI. The CDR3 totals 14 residues.

This sequence joins TRBV9 and TRBJ2-1, with D uncertain. The CDR3 contains 15 residues. Between the trimmed V and J ends, which lost 0 bases and 2 bases, there was a span of 9 bases. In germline, CDR1 is SGDLS, CDR2 YYNGEE. The CDR3 DNA reads TGTGCCAGCAGCGTAGACGCGGCCCCCTACAATGAGCAGTTCTTC. Translating it yields CASSVDAAPYNEQFF.

V gene TRBV27 combines with J gene TRBJ1-1, with 7 positions matching TRBD1. CDR1 and CDR2 (germline): MNHEY, SMNVEV (reference sequence). The CDR3 contains 14 residues. V trimming: 5 bases; J trimming: 4 bases; junction bases outside the gene matches: 7. CDR3 coding DNA: TGTGCCAGCAGTCCAATCAACAGGGGCACTGAAGCTTTCTTT. Protein sequence: CASSPINRGTEAFF.

This clone has a handful of counts. The chain combines TRBV12-3 or TRBV12-4 with TRBJ2-7; a weak D match, TRBD1 (5 bases). Trimming stripped 7 bases from V and 3 bases from J, with 10 bases between. The CDR3 covers 12 residues. This chain's CDR3 is CASTSQGYEQYF. The CDR3 region has the DNA TGTGCCAGCACTTCCCAGGGCTACGAGCAGTACTTC.

V usage is TRBV11-3 and J usage is TRBJ2-2; D perhaps matches TRBD2 (5 bases). Germline V gene lookup returns CDR1 SGHNT and CDR2 YENEEA. V gave up 6 bases and J gave up 8 bases, with 10 bases separating them. This CDR3 region has 12 residues. In DNA, the CDR3 is TGTGCCAGCAGGGACTCAGAGGGGGAGCTGTTTTTT. It translates to CASRDSEGELFF. The full variable domain, with the rest looked up from reference TRBV11-3 and TRBJ2-2, is EAGVVQSPRYKIIEKKQPVAFWCNPISGHNTLYWYLQNLGQGPELLIRYENEEAVDDSQLPKDRFSAERLKGVDSTLKIQPAELGDSAVYLCASRDSEGELFFGEGSRLTVL.